The sequence of this TCR beta chain was determined in a study of T cell responses to AZD1222 COVID-19 vaccine. Findings and caveats of the study: Unmutated variant regions reportedly attract nearly half of all spike-specific TCRs. Vaccination with two AZD1222 doses was followed by a rise in Spike-specific TCR breadth and depth.

V was shortened by 5 bases and J by 2 bases, with 5 bases between the two germline ends. The germline V gene encodes CDR1 SGHAT and CDR2 FQNNGV. CDR3 length equals 12 residues. With regard to this clone: Its cognate antigen is unknown.

Sequencing was performed with immunoSEQ multiplex PCR; in TCRdb, only in-frame clones are kept and a portion is missing. The data hold approximately 150,000 clones, with approximately 94% observed a single time. The sample here was peripheral blood, taken 28 days after the second AZD1222 dose. This receptor was obtained from an adult who received the AZD1222 COVID-19 vaccine. The chain has TRBV11-2 and TRBJ2-3; D is uncertain. The CDR3 coding sequence is TGTGCCAGCAGCCCCATCACAGATACGCAGTATTTT. It specifies CASSPITDTQYF.